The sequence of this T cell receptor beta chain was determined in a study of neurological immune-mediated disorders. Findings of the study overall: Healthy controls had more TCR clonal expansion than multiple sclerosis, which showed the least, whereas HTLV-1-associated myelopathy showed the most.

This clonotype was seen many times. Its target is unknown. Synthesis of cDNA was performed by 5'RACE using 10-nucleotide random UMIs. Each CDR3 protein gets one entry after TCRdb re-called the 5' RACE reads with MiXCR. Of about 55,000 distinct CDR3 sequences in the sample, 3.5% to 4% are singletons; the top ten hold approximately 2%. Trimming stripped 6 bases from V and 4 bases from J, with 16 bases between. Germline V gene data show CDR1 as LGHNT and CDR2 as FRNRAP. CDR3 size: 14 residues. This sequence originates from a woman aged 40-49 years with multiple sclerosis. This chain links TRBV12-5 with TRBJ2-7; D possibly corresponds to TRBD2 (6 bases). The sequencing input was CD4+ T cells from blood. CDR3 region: CASGPRDVSYEQYF. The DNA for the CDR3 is TGTGCTAGTGGACCGCGGGACGTCTCTTACGAGCAGTACTTC.